This T cell receptor beta chain stems from a study of T cell responses to AZD1222 COVID-19 vaccine. General study findings and limits: Scientists sampled the repertoires only once the peak T cell response had passed. At baseline, seropositivity was found in only a handful of AZD1222 recipients. Elevations in Spike-specific TCR breadth and depth followed administration of two AZD1222 doses. The sample set comprised mostly white British donors with more females, and clonal diversity was possibly underestimated.

Remarks on this clone: Its antigen is not identified.

Sequencing was performed with immunoSEQ multiplex PCR; in TCRdb, only in-frame clones are kept and a portion is missing. The data show under 140,000 clones, about nine tenths seen once. The CDR3 is 15 residues long. V gave up 1 base and J gave up 4 bases, with 13 bases separating them. The germline V gene has CDR1 MGHRA and CDR2 YSYEKL. This chain links TRBV4-1 with TRBJ1-1, with a weak D call TRBD1 (6 bases). The receptor's source is an adult in good health. Material: peripheral blood, obtained on day 0 of AZD1222 vaccination. The CDR3 coding sequence is TGCGCCAGCAGCCAAGCTGAGGGGGTTCTCACTGAAGCTTTCTTT. Its protein is CASSQAEGVLTEAFF.